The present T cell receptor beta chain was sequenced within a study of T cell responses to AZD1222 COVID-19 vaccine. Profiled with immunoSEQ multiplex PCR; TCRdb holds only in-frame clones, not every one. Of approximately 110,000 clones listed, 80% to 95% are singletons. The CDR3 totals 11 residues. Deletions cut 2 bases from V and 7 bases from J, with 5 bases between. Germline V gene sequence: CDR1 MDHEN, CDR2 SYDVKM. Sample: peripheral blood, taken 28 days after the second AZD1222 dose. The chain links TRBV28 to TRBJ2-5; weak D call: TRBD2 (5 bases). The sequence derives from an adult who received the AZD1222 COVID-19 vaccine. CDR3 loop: CASSLRGTQYF. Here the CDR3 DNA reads TGTGCCAGCAGTTTACGGGGGACCCAGTACTTC.